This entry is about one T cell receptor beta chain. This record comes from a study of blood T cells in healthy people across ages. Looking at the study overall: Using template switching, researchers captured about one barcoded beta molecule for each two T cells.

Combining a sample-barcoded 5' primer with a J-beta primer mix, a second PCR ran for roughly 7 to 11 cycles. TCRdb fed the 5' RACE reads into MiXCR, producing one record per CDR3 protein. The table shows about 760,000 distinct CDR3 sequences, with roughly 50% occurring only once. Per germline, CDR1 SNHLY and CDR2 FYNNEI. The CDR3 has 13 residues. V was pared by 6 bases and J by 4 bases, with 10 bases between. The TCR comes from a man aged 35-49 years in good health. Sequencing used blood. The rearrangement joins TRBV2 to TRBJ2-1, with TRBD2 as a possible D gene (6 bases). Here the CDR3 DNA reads TGTGCCAGCAGGATAGGAGGGTACAATGAGCAGTTCTTC. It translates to CASRIGGYNEQFF.